This T cell receptor (beta chain) was identified during a study of neoadjuvant anti-PD-1 for oral cavity cancer. Turning to the study itself: Around day 43, patients without progression received a fourth nivolumab dose before surgery.

The germline V and J ends were trimmed by 4 bases and 3 bases, with 17 bases remaining between them. The germline gives CDR1 SGHRS, CDR2 YFSETQ. This CDR3 has 17 amino acids. Patients had HPV-negative, locally advanced oral cavity squamous cell carcinoma. Produced via immunoSEQ multiplex PCR; TCRdb's table is partial and in-frame only. Altogether over 8,500 clones are present, approximately 70% being singletons, with the ten largest covering over 6.5%. The chain is built from TRBV5-1 and TRBJ2-6; a weak D match, TRBD2 (7 bases). The material sequenced was tumor tissue, taken before nivolumab (anti-PD-1) treatment. This receptor was taken from a person aged 40 to 85 with oral cavity squamous cell carcinoma. CDR3 in amino acids: CASSVVTGGSGANVLTF. CDR3 nucleotide sequence: TGCGCCAGCAGCGTCGTTACGGGGGGCAGTGGGGCCAACGTCCTGACTTTC.